This entry describes one TCR beta chain. This specimen comes from a study of human T cells and chemical hapten exposure. Study in general: Diphenylcyclopropenone was applied weekly to patients' scalps across the roughly 23-week study.

TCRdb ran MiXCR on the RACE reads and lists one entry per CDR3 protein. The sample has roughly 380,000 distinct CDR3 sequences, 4.5% to 6% seen once. The CDR3 runs 15 residues. V shed 4 bases and J 3 bases; nucleotides not matched to a gene: 6. Germline V gene lookup returns CDR1 SGHRS and CDR2 YFSETQ. Time point meaning: pre-sensitization, week 0. Noted treatment: therapeutic diphenylcyclopropenone sensitization with weekly scalp DPC. Sequencing was performed on whole blood, taken in connection with sensitization to the hapten diphenylcyclopropenone (DPC). The genes are TRBV5-1 and TRBJ1-2, with TRBD1 matching over 10 bases. This receptor was taken from a woman aged 45-65 years with alopecia areata. Some clones in this sample may be carry-over from other donors' samples. Here the CDR3 DNA reads TGCGCCAGCAGCGGGGGACAGGGGAACGACTATGGCTACACCTTC. This codes for CASSGGQGNDYGYTF.